The text below deals with one T cell receptor (beta chain). Its antigen is as yet unknown. The sample comes from a study of vaccination and CD4 T cells after COVID-19. As to treatment: roughly 10-day PBMC culture with coronavirus spike peptide pools or control peptides (ViraFEST assay). Cultures used two million PBMCs per well, about 9.9 IU/ml IL-2 and approximately 9.5 ug/ml peptides. The Oncomine TCR Beta short-read assay generated sequence data from the DNA of cultured CD4+ T cells. TCRdb recomputed calls from the PCR reads with MiXCR, one row per CDR3 protein. The sample holds over 15,000 distinct CDR3 sequences, 45% to 50% seen once. V was trimmed by 2 bases and J by 7 bases, leaving 11 bases between them. CDR1 and CDR2 from the germline V gene are MDHEN and SYDVKM. There are 13 residues in the CDR3.

What was sequenced was CD4+ T cells from blood, cultured in vitro. The source of this sequence is a human donor who had recovered from COVID-19. The V and J genes are TRBV28 and TRBJ1-2, with D possibly being TRBD1 (6 bases). Here the CDR3 DNA reads TGTGCCAGCAGTTTAAGGGGGGAGGTTGGCTACACCTTC. It yields the protein CASSLRGEVGYTF.